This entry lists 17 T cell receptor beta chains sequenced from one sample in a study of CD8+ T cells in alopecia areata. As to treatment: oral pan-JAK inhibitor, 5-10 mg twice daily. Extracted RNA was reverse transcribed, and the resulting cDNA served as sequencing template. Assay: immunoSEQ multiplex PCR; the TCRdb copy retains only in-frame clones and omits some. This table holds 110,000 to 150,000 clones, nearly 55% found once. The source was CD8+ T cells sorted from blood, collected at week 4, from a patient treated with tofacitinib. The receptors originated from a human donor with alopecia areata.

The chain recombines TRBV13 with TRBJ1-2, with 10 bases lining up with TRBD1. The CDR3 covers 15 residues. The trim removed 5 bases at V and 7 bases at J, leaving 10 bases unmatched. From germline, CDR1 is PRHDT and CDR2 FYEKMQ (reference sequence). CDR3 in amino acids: CASSPPTGGDFGYTF. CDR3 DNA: TGTGCCAGCAGCCCCCCGACAGGGGGCGACTTTGGCTACACCTTC. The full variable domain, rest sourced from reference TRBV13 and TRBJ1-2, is AAGVIQSPRHLIKEKRETATLKCYPIPRHDTVYWYQQGPGQDPQFLISFYEKMQSDKGSIPDRFSAQQFSDYHSELNMSSLELGDSALYFCASSPPTGGDFGYTFGSGTRLTVV.

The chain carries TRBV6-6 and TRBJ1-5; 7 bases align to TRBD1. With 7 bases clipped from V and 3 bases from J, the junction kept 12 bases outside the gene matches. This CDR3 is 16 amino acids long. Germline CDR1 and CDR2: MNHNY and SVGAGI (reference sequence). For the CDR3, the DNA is TGTGCCAGCATGACCGGGACAGCCAGTTTCAATCAGCCCCAGCATTTT. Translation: CASMTGTASFNQPQHF.

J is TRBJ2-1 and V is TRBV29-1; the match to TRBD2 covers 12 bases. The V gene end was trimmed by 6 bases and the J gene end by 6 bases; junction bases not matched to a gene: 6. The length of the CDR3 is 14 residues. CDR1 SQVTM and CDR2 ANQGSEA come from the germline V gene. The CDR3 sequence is CSVSSGGASNEQFF. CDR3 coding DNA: TGCAGCGTGTCTAGCGGGGGGGCCTCCAATGAGCAGTTCTTC.

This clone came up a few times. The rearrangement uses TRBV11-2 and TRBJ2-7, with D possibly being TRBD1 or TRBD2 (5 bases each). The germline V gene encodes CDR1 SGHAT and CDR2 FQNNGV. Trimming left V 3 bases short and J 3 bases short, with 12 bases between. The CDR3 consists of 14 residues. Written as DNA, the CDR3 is TGTGCCAGCAGCTTCATGAGGGGCGGCTACGAGCAGTACTTC. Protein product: CASSFMRGGYEQYF.

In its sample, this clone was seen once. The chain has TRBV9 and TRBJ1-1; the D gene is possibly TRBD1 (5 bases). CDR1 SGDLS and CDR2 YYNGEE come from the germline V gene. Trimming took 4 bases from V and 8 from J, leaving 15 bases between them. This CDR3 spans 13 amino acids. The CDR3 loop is CASSQQDSVEAFF. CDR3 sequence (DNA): TGTGCCAGCAGCCAACAAGACAGCGTGGAAGCTTTCTTT.

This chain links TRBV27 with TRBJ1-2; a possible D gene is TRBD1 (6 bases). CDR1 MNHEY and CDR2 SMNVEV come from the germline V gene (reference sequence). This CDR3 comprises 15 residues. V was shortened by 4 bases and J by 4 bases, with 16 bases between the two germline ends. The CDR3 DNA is TGTGCCAGCAGTTCTTGGACAGAACTAACCTATGGCTACACCTTC. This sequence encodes CASSSWTELTYGYTF.

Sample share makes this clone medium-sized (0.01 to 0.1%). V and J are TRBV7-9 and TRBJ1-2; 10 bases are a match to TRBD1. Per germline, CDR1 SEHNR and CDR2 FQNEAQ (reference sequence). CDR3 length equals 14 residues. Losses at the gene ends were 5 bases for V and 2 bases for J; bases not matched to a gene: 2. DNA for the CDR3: TGTGCCAGCAGCGTGGACAGGGGGAACTATGGCTACACCTTC. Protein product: CASSVDRGNYGYTF.

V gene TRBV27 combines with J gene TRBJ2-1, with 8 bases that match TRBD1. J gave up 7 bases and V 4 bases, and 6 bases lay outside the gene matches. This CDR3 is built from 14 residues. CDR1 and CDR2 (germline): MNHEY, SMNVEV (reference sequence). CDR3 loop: CASSSRTGKNEQFF. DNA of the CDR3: TGTGCCAGCAGTTCCCGGACAGGGAAGAATGAGCAGTTCTTC.

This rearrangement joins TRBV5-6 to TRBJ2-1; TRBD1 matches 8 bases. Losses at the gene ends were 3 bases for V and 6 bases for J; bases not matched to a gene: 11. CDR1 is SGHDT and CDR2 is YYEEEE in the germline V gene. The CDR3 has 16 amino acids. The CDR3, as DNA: TGTGCCAGCAGCTATAACAGGGGGGAGACAGGCAATGAGCAGTTCTTC. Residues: CASSYNRGETGNEQFF.

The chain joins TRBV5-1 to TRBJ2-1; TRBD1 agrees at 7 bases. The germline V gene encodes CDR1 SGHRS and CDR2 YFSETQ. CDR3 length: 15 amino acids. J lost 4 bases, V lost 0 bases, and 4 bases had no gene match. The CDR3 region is CASSLADREYNEQFF. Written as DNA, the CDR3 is TGCGCCAGCAGCTTGGCTGACAGGGAGTACAATGAGCAGTTCTTC.

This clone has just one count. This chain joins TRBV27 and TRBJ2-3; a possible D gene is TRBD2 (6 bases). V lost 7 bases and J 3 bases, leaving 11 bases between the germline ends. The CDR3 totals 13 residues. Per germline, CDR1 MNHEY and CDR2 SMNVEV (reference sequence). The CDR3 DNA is TGTGCCAGCAACCCCAGCGGGACAGATACGCAGTATTTT. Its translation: CASNPSGTDTQYF.

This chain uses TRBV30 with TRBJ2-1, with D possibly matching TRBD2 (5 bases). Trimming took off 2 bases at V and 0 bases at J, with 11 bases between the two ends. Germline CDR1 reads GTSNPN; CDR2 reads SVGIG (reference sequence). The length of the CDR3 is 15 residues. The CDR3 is CAWSTGVSSYNEQFF. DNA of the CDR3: TGTGCCTGGAGTACCGGGGTAAGCTCCTACAATGAGCAGTTCTTC.

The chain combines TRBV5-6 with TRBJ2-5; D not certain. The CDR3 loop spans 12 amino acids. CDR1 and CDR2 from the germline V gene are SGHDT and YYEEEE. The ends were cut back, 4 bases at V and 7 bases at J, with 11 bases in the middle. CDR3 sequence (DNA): TGTGCCAGCAGCGGGCCGGTAGGGACCCAGTACTTC. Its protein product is CASSGPVGTQYF.

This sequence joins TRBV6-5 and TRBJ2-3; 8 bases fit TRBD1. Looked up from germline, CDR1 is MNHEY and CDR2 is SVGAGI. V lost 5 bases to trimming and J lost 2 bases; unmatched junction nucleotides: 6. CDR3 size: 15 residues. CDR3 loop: CASSADRGYTDTQYF. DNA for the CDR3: TGTGCCAGCAGTGCCGACAGGGGATACACAGATACGCAGTATTTT.

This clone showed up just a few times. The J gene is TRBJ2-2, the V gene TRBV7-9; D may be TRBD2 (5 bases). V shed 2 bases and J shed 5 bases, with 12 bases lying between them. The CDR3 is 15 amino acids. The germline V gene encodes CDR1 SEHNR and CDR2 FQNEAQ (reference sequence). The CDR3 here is CASSLPGYPTGELFF. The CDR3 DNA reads TGTGCCAGCAGCTTACCGGGGTACCCTACCGGGGAGCTGTTTTTT.

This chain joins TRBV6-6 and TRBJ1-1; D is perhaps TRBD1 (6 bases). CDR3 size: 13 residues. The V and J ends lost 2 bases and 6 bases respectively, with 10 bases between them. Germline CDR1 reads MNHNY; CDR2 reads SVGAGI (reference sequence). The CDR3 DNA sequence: TGTGCCAGCAGTTACCAGGGGTTGGCTGAAGCTTTCTTT. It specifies CASSYQGLAEAFF.

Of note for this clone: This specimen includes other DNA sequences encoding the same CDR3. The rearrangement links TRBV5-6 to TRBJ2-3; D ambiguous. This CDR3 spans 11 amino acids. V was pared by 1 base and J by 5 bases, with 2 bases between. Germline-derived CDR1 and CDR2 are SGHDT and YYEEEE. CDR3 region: CASSLQDTQYF. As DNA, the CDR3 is TGTGCCAGCAGCTTGCAAGATACGCAGTATTTT.